The 18 T cell receptor beta chains below come from one sample, sequenced in a study of shared clonotypes between healthy human individuals. Clones were sequenced by immunoSEQ multiplex PCR, and TCRdb holds only the in-frame ones, with some missing. The data contain around 2.1 million clones, approximately 94% of them singletons. The specimen was naive CD4+ T cells sorted from blood. Documented subset: CD45RA+ positively selected. The source of these receptors is a man in his late teens or twenties in good health.

This chain links TRBV7-8 with TRBJ2-1, with 7 positions matching TRBD2. CDR1 is SGHVS, CDR2 FQNEAQ, per germline. With 1 base clipped from V and 8 bases from J, the junction kept 8 bases outside the gene matches. The CDR3 is 15 residues long. CDR3 coding DNA: TGTGCCAGCAGCTTAGAGCGCGGGAGTAGTTATGAGCAGTTCTTC. This sequence encodes CASSLERGSSYEQFF. Combining the CDR3 with reference TRBV7-8 and TRBJ2-1 gives the whole variable domain GAGVSQSPRYKVAKRGQDVALRCDPISGHVSLFWYQQALGQGPEFLTYFQNEAQLDKSGLPSDRFFAERPEGSVSTLKIQRTQQEDSAVYLCASSLERGSSYEQFFGPGTRLTVL.

The rearrangement links TRBV5-6 to TRBJ2-5, with D hard to call. The germline CDR1 and CDR2 sequences are SGHDT and YYEEEE. The CDR3 is 13 amino acids. V was clipped by 0 bases and J by 3 bases, with 6 bases between them. CDR3 coding DNA: TGTGCCAGCAGCTTGGGCGCTGAAGAGACCCAGTACTTC. It is translated as CASSLGAEETQYF. Using reference TRBV5-6 and TRBJ2-5 for the parts outside the CDR3, the full variable domain is DAGVTQSPTHLIKTRGQQVTLRCSPKSGHDTVSWYQQALGQGPQFIFQYYEEEERQRGNFPDRFSGHQFPNYSSELNVNALLLGDSALYLCASSLGAEETQYFGPGTRLLVL.

The V call is TRBV5-1, the J call TRBJ1-6; possibly TRBD1 for D (5 bases). Germline values: CDR1 SGHRS, CDR2 YFSETQ. Deletions cut 4 bases from V and 8 bases from J, with 19 bases between. The CDR3 sequence is 16 residues long. The CDR3 coding sequence is TGCGCCAGCAGCGCCTCGGACATAGGGTACGATTCACCCCTCCACTTT. Translation: CASSASDIGYDSPLHF.

The V call is TRBV28, the J call TRBJ1-5; D is perhaps TRBD1 (5 bases). Trimming left V 4 bases short and J 4 bases short, with 14 bases between. In germline, CDR1 is MDHEN, CDR2 SYDVKM. This CDR3 has 15 residues. The CDR3 reads CASSSTGTVNQPQHF. CDR3 in DNA: TGTGCCAGCAGTTCCACCGGGACGGTTAATCAGCCCCAGCATTTT.

This chain connects TRBV5-5 to TRBJ2-7, with 8 bases that match TRBD1. The length of the CDR3 is 14 residues. J was trimmed by 6 bases and V by 2 bases; bases with no gene match: 7. CDR1 is SGHKS and CDR2 is YYEKEE in the germline V gene (reference sequence). In DNA form, the CDR3 reads TGTGCCAGCAGCTTTTGGACAGGGTTTGGCGAGCAGTACTTC. Protein: CASSFWTGFGEQYF.

The chain uses TRBV10-1 and TRBJ2-2, with 9 nucleotides matching TRBD1. The CDR3 length is 15 residues. Germline values: CDR1 WNHNN, CDR2 SYGVQD (reference sequence). Germline trimming cut 3 bases from V and 6 bases from J; bases unmatched to any gene: 5. The CDR3 DNA is TGCGCCAGCAGTGAATGGGACAGGGCCCCCGGGGAGCTGTTTTTT. This encodes CASSEWDRAPGELFF.

The J gene is TRBJ2-7, the V gene TRBV10-3; D perhaps matches TRBD2 (5 bases). The CDR3 sequence is 15 residues long. Trimming stripped 3 bases from V and 2 bases from J, with 14 bases between. Germline CDR1 ENHRY, CDR2 SYGVKD. The DNA for the CDR3 is TGTGCCATCAGTGACCAAGACTATTATGCCTACGAGCAGTACTTC. It specifies CAISDQDYYAYEQYF.

V and J are TRBV7-6 and TRBJ1-5; tentative D call: TRBD1 (5 bases). Trimming removed 5 bases from V and 1 base from J, with 18 bases in between. The germline CDR1 and CDR2 sequences are SGHVS and FNYEAQ. This CDR3 spans 17 amino acids. In DNA, the CDR3 is TGTGCCAGCAGCCCTGTGTGCAGGAAGGGGAGCAATCAGCCCCAGCATTTT. Protein product: CASSPVCRKGSNQPQHF.

The chain employs TRBV18 and TRBJ2-3; D not certain. The CDR3 is 14 amino acids. Germline CDR1 and CDR2: KGHSH and LQKENI. V was trimmed by 0 bases and J by 5 bases, leaving 9 bases between them. The CDR3 reads CASSPPSFQDTQYF. The CDR3 DNA follows: TGTGCCAGCTCACCACCATCTTTCCAAGATACGCAGTATTTT.

This chain uses TRBV29-1 with TRBJ2-1, with D perhaps TRBD1 (6 bases). Germline V gene sequence: CDR1 SQVTM, CDR2 ANQGSEA. CDR3 length: 16 amino acids. The V and J ends lost 3 bases and 0 bases respectively, with 15 bases between them. In DNA form, the CDR3 reads TGCAGCGTTGATGAACTACAGGGCCGCTCCTACAATGAGCAGTTCTTC. Its translation: CSVDELQGRSYNEQFF.

V usage is TRBV7-8 and J usage is TRBJ1-5; maybe TRBD1 (6 bases). Per the germline V gene, CDR1 is SGHVS and CDR2 is FQNEAQ. Trimming took off 1 base at V and 2 bases at J, with 12 bases between the two ends. The CDR3 has 16 residues. CDR3 DNA: TGTGCCAGCAGCTTAGGGCAGGGGCAGGGCAATCAGCCCCAGCATTTT. This gives the protein CASSLGQGQGNQPQHF. The full variable domain, with the rest looked up from reference TRBV7-8 and TRBJ1-5, is GAGVSQSPRYKVAKRGQDVALRCDPISGHVSLFWYQQALGQGPEFLTYFQNEAQLDKSGLPSDRFFAERPEGSVSTLKIQRTQQEDSAVYLCASSLGQGQGNQPQHFGDGTRLSIL.

The genes are TRBV7-8 and TRBJ2-5; 7 bases match TRBD1. CDR1 is SGHVS, CDR2 FQNEAQ, per germline. The CDR3 extends over 15 amino acids. V lost 5 bases and J lost 1; bases outside the gene matches: 7. The chain's CDR3 is CASSLGTAGQETQYF. The DNA of the CDR3 is TGTGCCAGCAGCCTTGGGACAGCTGGCCAAGAGACCCAGTACTTC.

J is TRBJ2-1 and V is TRBV6-1, with TRBD1 matching 7 bases. CDR1 and CDR2 (germline): MNHNS, SASEGT. Trimming at V came to 2 bases and at J to 5 bases, leaving 9 bases not matched to a gene. The CDR3 loop spans 16 amino acids. This CDR3 reads CASSERDRVINNEQFF. The CDR3, as DNA: TGTGCCAGCAGTGAACGTGACAGGGTAATCAACAATGAGCAGTTCTTC.

This clone was counted once. The sample carries other DNA sequences with the same CDR3. The chain uses TRBV18 and TRBJ1-3; D might be TRBD1 (6 bases). The CDR3 spans 15 residues. The germline V and J ends were trimmed by 1 base and 2 bases, with 9 bases remaining between them. CDR1 and CDR2 from the germline V gene are KGHSH and LQKENI. The DNA for the CDR3 is TGTGCCAGCTCACCACTACAGGGAACTGGAAACACCATATATTTT. Its translation is CASSPLQGTGNTIYF.

The CDR3 coding sequence is TGTGCCAGCAGTGAAGTTCTAGCGGGAGTGGGTGGGGAGCTGTTTTTT. Its protein product is CASSEVLAGVGGELFF. This chain uses TRBV6-1 with TRBJ2-2; 10 bases fit TRBD2. Germline-derived CDR1 and CDR2 are MNHNS and SASEGT. CDR3 length equals 16 residues. The V segment lost 1 base and the J segment 8 bases; nucleotides outside the gene matches: 7.

To note about this clone: The identical CDR3 is also encoded by other nucleotide sequences in the sample. V and J are TRBV7-2 and TRBJ2-2, with D uncertain. The CDR3 has 14 amino acids. Germline CDR1 is SGHTA and CDR2 is FQGNSA. Deletions cut 2 bases from V and 2 bases from J, with 6 bases between. The DNA of the CDR3 is TGTGCCAGCAGCTTACTTCTTAACACCGGGGAGCTGTTTTTT. Its protein product is CASSLLLNTGELFF. The whole variable domain, filled in from reference TRBV7-2 and TRBJ2-2, reads GAGVSQSPSNKVTEKGKDVELRCDPISGHTALYWYRQSLGQGLEFLIYFQGNSAPDKSGLPSDRFSAERTGGSVSTLTIQRTQQEDSAVYLCASSLLLNTGELFFGEGSRLTVL.

This chain joins TRBV30 and TRBJ2-7; no clear D gene. The CDR3 length is 14 residues. V shed 2 bases and J shed 2 bases, with 13 bases lying between them. In germline, CDR1 is GTSNPN, CDR2 SVGIG (reference sequence). This CDR3 reads CAWSLPGLTYEQYF. CDR3 in DNA: TGTGCCTGGAGTCTCCCGGGCCTTACCTACGAGCAGTACTTC.

This clone was observed once. The CDR3 sequence: CAWKEGGLYEQYF. In DNA form, the CDR3 reads TGTGCCTGGAAGGAGGGAGGGCTTTACGAGCAGTACTTC. This chain uses TRBV30 with TRBJ2-7; 7 nucleotides align to TRBD2. Germline V gene lookup returns CDR1 GTSNPN and CDR2 SVGIG (reference sequence). The trim removed 4 bases at V and 4 bases at J, leaving 7 bases unmatched. There are 13 residues in the CDR3.